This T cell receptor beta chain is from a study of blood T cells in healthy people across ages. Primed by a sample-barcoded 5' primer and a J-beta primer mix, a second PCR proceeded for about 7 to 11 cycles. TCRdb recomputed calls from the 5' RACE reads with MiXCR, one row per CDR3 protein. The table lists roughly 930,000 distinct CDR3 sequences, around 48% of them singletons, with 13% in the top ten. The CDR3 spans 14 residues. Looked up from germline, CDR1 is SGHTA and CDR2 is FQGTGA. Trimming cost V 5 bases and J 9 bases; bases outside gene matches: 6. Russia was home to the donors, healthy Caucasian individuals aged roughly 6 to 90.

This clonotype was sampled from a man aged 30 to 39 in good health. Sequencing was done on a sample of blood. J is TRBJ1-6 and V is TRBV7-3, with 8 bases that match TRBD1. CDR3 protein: CASSQGQETSPLHF. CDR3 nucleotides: TGTGCCAGCAGCCAGGGACAGGAGACTTCACCCCTCCACTTT.